What follows are 23 T cell receptor beta chains derived from one specimen sequenced in a study of blood T cell repertoires in COVID-19. Some clones are missing from TCRdb's copy, which holds only in-frame ones; the method was immunoSEQ multiplex PCR. The sample consists of around 270,000 clones, around 90% of them appearing once. Sequencing input: peripheral blood. These receptors were taken from a man aged 60-69 years who had recovered from COVID-19.

The V and J genes are TRBV27 and TRBJ1-1; the D gene is possibly TRBD1 (6 bases). V was clipped by 7 bases and J by 1 base, with 13 bases between them. Germline CDR1 and CDR2: MNHEY and SMNVEV (reference sequence). The CDR3 is made up of 14 amino acids. The chain's CDR3 is CASTQRGANTEAFF. CDR3 in DNA: TGTGCCAGCACGCAACGGGGGGCGAACACTGAAGCTTTCTTT.

This chain links TRBV7-3 with TRBJ2-2; no reliable D call. Trimming stripped 5 bases from V and 2 bases from J, with 9 bases between. Germline CDR1 reads SGHTA; CDR2 reads FQGTGA. The CDR3 consists of 14 residues. CDR3 in amino acids: CASSLGSNTGELFF. For the CDR3, the DNA is TGTGCCAGCAGCCTAGGAAGTAACACCGGGGAGCTGTTTTTT.

V gene TRBV3-1 (or the pseudogene TRBV3-2) combines with J gene TRBJ2-5, with unresolved D. This CDR3 has 16 amino acids. V was shortened by 1 base and J by 3 bases, with 15 bases between the two germline ends. The germline CDR1 and CDR2 sequences are LGHDT and YNNKEL (reference sequence). CDR3 loop: CASSQAMVRSEETQYF. The CDR3 bases are TGTGCCAGCAGCCAAGCGATGGTACGGAGTGAAGAGACCCAGTACTTC.

This sequence joins TRBV5-1 and TRBJ2-3; 8 bases align to TRBD2. Germline V gene sequence: CDR1 SGHRS, CDR2 YFSETQ. The CDR3 totals 16 residues. Trimming removed 1 base from V and 2 bases from J; junction bases left unmatched: 6. CDR3 sequence (DNA): TGCGCCAGCAGCTTGAGGCGGGGGGCTACCACAGATACGCAGTATTTT. It yields the protein CASSLRRGATTDTQYF.

V gene TRBV28 combines with J gene TRBJ1-1; D possibly corresponds to TRBD1 (5 bases). V gave up 6 bases and J gave up 1 base, with 15 bases separating them. This CDR3 contains 15 residues. The germline V gene has CDR1 MDHEN and CDR2 SYDVKM. CDR3 DNA: TGTGCCAGCAGCCCTACAGGTTGGAAGAACACTGAAGCTTTCTTT. As protein: CASSPTGWKNTEAFF.

This clone was counted a single time. The chain combines TRBV2 with TRBJ1-2; D remains unclear. The CDR3 covers 15 residues. Trimming took 3 bases from V and 7 from J, leaving 18 bases between them. CDR1 is SNHLY, CDR2 FYNNEI, per germline. Here the CDR3 reads CASSDPSSIPSGYTF. CDR3 nucleotides: TGTGCCAGCAGTGATCCCAGTTCCATCCCGTCTGGCTACACCTTC.

This clone came up a few times. The V call is TRBV10-1, the J call TRBJ1-5; 9 positions agree with TRBD1. The junction had 25 bases not matched to a gene; V was cut back by 11 bases and J by 11 bases. The CDR3 extends over 17 amino acids. The germline gives CDR1 WNHNN, CDR2 SYGVQD (reference sequence). The DNA for the CDR3 is TGCGCCGCCGAAACCCCCCCCACGGGACAGGGCACCTCGGCCCAGCATTTT. It specifies CAAETPPTGQGTSAQHF.

This clone has only one observation. The CDR3 region is CASEGKSSGNTIYF. For the CDR3, the DNA is TGTGCCAGCGAGGGAAAATCCTCTGGAAACACCATATATTTT. V and J are TRBV11-2 and TRBJ1-3; D gene uncertain. V gave up 8 bases and J gave up 0 bases, with 11 bases separating them. In germline, CDR1 is SGHAT, CDR2 FQNNGV. This CDR3 spans 14 amino acids. Supplemented by reference TRBV11-2 and TRBJ1-3, the full variable domain reads EAGVAQSPRYKIIEKRQSVAFWCNPISGHATLYWYQQILGQGPKLLIQFQNNGVVDDSQLPKDRFSAERLKGVDSTLKIQPAKLEDSAVYLCASEGKSSGNTIYFGEGSWLTVV.

V is TRBV7-6 and J is TRBJ1-1, with 10 bases matching TRBD1. The V gene's germline CDR1 is SGHVS and CDR2 FNYEAQ. The CDR3 extends over 17 amino acids. Trimming removed 0 bases from V and 1 base from J; junction bases left unmatched: 5. CDR3 sequence: CASSLATGGSGNTEAFF. CDR3 in DNA: TGTGCCAGCAGCTTAGCGACAGGGGGCAGTGGGAACACTGAAGCTTTCTTT.

This clone has just one count. This chain connects TRBV24-1 to TRBJ2-7, with TRBD1 identical over 9 bases. The V gene's germline CDR1 is KGHDR and CDR2 SFDVKD. V shed 4 bases, J shed 2 bases, and the junction held 2 bases outside the gene matches. The CDR3 loop spans 14 amino acids. The chain's CDR3 is CATSDRTGAYEQYF. CDR3 coding DNA: TGTGCCACCAGTGACCGGACAGGGGCCTACGAGCAGTACTTC.

The rearrangement joins TRBV5-1 to TRBJ2-7; 7 bases match TRBD1. CDR3 size: 15 residues. V lost 4 bases and J lost 2; bases outside the gene matches: 9. CDR1 SGHRS and CDR2 YFSETQ come from the germline V gene. The chain's CDR3 is CASSPDRVVTYEQYF. The CDR3 region has the DNA TGCGCCAGCAGCCCAGACAGGGTCGTAACCTACGAGCAGTACTTC.

The rearrangement joins TRBV24-1 to TRBJ2-3; D is perhaps TRBD2 (8 bases). The V end was cut by 4 bases, the J end by 1 base, with 17 bases between. Germline V gives CDR1 KGHDR, CDR2 SFDVKD. This CDR3 is built from 17 residues. The CDR3 DNA reads TGTGCCACCAGTGAACCTCCGGGAGGGGGCGGCACAGATACGCAGTATTTT. Amino acids: CATSEPPGGGGTDTQYF.

The chain employs TRBV2 and TRBJ2-6; 10 bases fit TRBD1. The junction had 1 base not matched to a gene; V was cut back by 5 bases and J by 0 bases. The CDR3 sequence is 16 residues long. Germline V lookup: CDR1 SNHLY, CDR2 FYNNEI. CDR3 protein: CASSRTGGSGANVLTF. Written as DNA, the CDR3 is TGTGCCAGCAGTAGGACAGGGGGCTCTGGGGCCAACGTCCTGACTTTC.

The chain links TRBV27 to TRBJ1-6; 11 nucleotides line up with TRBD1. V lost 1 base and J lost 7; bases outside the gene matches: 6. Germline assignment: CDR1 MNHEY and CDR2 SMNVEV (reference sequence). The CDR3 is 17 residues long. The CDR3 region has the DNA TGTGCCAGCAGTTTATGGACAGGGGGCATCGGGAATTCACCCCTCCACTTT. This encodes CASSLWTGGIGNSPLHF.

The chain is built from TRBV3-1 (or the pseudogene TRBV3-2) and TRBJ2-7; possible D gene TRBD2, 5 bases. The CDR3 is made up of 15 amino acids. CDR1 and CDR2 from the germline V gene are LGHDT and YNNKEL (reference sequence). Deletions cut 1 base from V and 5 bases from J, with 15 bases between. The DNA of the CDR3 is TGTGCCAGCAGCCAAGTACCGGGGTCTGCACACGAGCAGTACTTC. It encodes CASSQVPGSAHEQYF.

V and J are TRBV5-1 and TRBJ2-3; 8 bases match TRBD2. Trimming cost V 0 bases and J 4 bases; bases outside gene matches: 7. CDR3 length: 16 residues. Per the germline V gene, CDR1 is SGHRS and CDR2 is YFSETQ. The DNA for the CDR3 is TGCGCCAGCAGCTTGGCAAGCGGGGGTCGGTCAGATACGCAGTATTTT. Protein product: CASSLASGGRSDTQYF.

CDR3 DNA sequence: TGTGCCAGCAGCGTAGGGGCGACAGGGGGCTACACCTTC. Residues: CASSVGATGGYTF. The chain couples TRBV9 to TRBJ1-2; 7 bases are shared with TRBD1. The germline gives CDR1 SGDLS, CDR2 YYNGEE. Losses at the gene ends were 0 bases for V and 8 bases for J; bases not matched to a gene: 4. The length of the CDR3 is 13 residues.

The chain recombines TRBV6-1 with TRBJ1-3; unclear D gene. Germline loops: CDR1 MNHNS, CDR2 SASEGT. This CDR3 is 14 amino acids long. The V end lost 3 bases, the J end lost 0 bases, and 6 bases lay between the germline ends. The CDR3 reads CASSDGLSGNTIYF. CDR3 bases: TGTGCCAGCAGTGATGGGCTCTCTGGAAACACCATATATTTT.

The chain is built from TRBV3-1 (or the pseudogene TRBV3-2) and TRBJ2-2, with 9 bases matching TRBD1. Germline V CDR1 and CDR2: LGHDT, YNNKEL (reference sequence). The V and J ends lost 6 bases and 8 bases, in that order; junction bases with no gene match: 10. The CDR3 has 15 residues. DNA of the CDR3: TGTGCCAGCAGTTTACAGGGGGCCACCCCGGGGGAGCTGTTTTTT. Translation gives CASSLQGATPGELFF.

This chain links TRBV6-5 with TRBJ2-1; perhaps TRBD1 as D (6 bases). The CDR3 is 12 residues long. Germline CDR1 is MNHEY and CDR2 is SVGAGI. The V gene lost 10 bases and the J gene lost 8 bases, with 15 bases spanning the gap. CDR3: CAMGAWGDEQFF. The DNA for the CDR3 is TGTGCCATGGGGGCCTGGGGTGATGAGCAGTTCTTC.

The CDR3 here is CASSNKHLNRVTEAFF. The DNA for the CDR3 is TGTGCCAGCAGCAACAAACACCTGAACAGGGTAACTGAAGCTTTCTTT. The J gene is TRBJ1-1, the V gene TRBV3-1 (or the pseudogene TRBV3-2), with D possibly being TRBD1 (6 bases). The germline V and J ends were trimmed by 5 bases and 5 bases, with 21 bases remaining between them. The V gene's germline CDR1 is LGHDT and CDR2 YNNKEL (reference sequence). The CDR3 covers 16 residues.

This clone was seen a single time. This chain uses TRBV3-1 (or the pseudogene TRBV3-2) with TRBJ2-1, with 7 bases that match TRBD1. The CDR3 totals 14 residues. The germline gives CDR1 LGHDT, CDR2 YNNKEL (reference sequence). V trimming: 2 bases; J trimming: 9 bases; junction bases outside the gene matches: 7. The CDR3 here is CASSQRTGSSEQFF. DNA for the CDR3: TGTGCCAGCAGCCAAAGGACAGGTTCCTCTGAGCAGTTCTTC.

The chain links TRBV2 to TRBJ2-6; TRBD2 matches 10 bases. The ends lost 6 bases at V and 0 bases at J; junction bases unmatched: 17. This CDR3 has 21 residues. Germline CDR1 SNHLY, CDR2 FYNNEI. The CDR3 is CASRNRLAGALQGSGANVLTF. DNA of the CDR3: TGTGCCAGCAGGAACCGGCTAGCGGGGGCTTTACAGGGCTCTGGGGCCAACGTCCTGACTTTC. The full variable domain, with the rest looked up from reference TRBV2 and TRBJ2-6, is EPEVTQTPSHQVTQMGQEVILRCVPISNHLYFYWYRQILGQKVEFLVSFYNNEISEKSEIFDDQFSVERPDGSNFTLKIRSTKLEDSAMYFCASRNRLAGALQGSGANVLTFGAGSRLTVL.